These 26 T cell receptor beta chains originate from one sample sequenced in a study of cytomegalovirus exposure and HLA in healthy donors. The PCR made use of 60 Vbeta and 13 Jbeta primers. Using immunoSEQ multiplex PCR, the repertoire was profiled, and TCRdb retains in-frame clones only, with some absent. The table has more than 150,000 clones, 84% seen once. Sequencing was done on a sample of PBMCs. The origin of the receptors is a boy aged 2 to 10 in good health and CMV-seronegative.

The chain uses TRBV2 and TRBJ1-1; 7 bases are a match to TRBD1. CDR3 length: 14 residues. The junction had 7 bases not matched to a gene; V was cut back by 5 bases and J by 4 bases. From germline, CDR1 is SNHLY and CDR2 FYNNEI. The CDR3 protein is CASSREGGGTEAFF. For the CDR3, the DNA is TGTGCCAGCAGTCGAGAAGGGGGCGGCACTGAAGCTTTCTTT. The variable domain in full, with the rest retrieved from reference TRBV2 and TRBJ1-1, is EPEVTQTPSHQVTQMGQEVILRCVPISNHLYFYWYRQILGQKVEFLVSFYNNEISEKSEIFDDQFSVERPDGSNFTLKIRSTKLEDSAMYFCASSREGGGTEAFFGQGTRLTVV.

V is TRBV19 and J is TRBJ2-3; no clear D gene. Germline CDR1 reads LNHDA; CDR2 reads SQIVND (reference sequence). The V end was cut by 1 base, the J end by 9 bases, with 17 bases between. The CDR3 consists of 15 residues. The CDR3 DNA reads TGTGCCAGTAGTATAGGAATTAGCCTTTACGTAACGCAGTATTTT. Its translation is CASSIGISLYVTQYF.

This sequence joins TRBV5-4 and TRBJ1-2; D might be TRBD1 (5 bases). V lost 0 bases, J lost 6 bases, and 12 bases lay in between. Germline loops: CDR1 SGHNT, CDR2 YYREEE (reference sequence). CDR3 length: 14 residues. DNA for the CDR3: TGTGCCAGCAGCTTGGTAGGAGGGGCTAATGGCTACACCTTC. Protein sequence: CASSLVGGANGYTF.

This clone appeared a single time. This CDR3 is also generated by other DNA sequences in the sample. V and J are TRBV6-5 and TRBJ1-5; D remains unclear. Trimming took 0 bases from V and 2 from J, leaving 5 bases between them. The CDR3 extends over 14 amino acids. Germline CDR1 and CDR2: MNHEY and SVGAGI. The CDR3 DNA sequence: TGTGCCAGCAGTTACTCGAGGGGCAATCAGCCCCAGCATTTT. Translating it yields CASSYSRGNQPQHF.

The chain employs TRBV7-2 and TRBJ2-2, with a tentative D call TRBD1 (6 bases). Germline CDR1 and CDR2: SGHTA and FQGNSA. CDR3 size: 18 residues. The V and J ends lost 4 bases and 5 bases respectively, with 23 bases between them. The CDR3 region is CASSSRGQYLVGTGELFF. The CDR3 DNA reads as TGTGCCAGCAGCTCTCGTGGACAGTACCTCGTGGGGACCGGGGAGCTGTTTTTT.

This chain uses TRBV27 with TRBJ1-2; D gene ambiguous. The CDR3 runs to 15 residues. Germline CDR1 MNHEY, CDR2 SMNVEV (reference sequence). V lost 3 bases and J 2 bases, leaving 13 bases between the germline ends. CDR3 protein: CASSFQGLGNYGYTF. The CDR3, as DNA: TGTGCCAGCAGTTTTCAAGGACTCGGGAACTATGGCTACACCTTC.

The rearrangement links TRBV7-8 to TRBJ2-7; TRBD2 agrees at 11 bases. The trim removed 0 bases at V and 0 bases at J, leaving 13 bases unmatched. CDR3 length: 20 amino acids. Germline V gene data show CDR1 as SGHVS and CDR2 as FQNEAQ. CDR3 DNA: TGTGCCAGCAGCTTAGCAGTTTCCGGACTAGCGGGCGAATTCTCCTACGAGCAGTACTTC. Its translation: CASSLAVSGLAGEFSYEQYF.

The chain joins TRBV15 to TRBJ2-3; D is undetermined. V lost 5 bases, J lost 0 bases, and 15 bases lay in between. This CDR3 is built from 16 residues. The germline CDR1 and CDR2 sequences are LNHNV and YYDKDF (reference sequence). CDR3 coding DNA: TGTGCCACCAGCCTCATAGTGGTTTCGAGCACAGATACGCAGTATTTT. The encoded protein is CATSLIVVSSTDTQYF.

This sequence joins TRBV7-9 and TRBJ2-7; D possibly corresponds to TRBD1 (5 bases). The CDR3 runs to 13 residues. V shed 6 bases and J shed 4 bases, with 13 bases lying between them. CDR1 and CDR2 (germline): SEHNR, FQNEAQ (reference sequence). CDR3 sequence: CASSSRARYEQYF. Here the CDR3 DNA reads TGTGCCAGCAGTAGCAGGGCCCGGTACGAGCAGTACTTC.

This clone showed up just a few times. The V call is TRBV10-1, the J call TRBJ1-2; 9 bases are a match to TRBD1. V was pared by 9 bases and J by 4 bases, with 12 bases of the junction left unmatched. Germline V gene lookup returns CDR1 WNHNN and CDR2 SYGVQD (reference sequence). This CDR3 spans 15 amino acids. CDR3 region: CARGTGTTAFYGYTF. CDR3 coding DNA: TGCGCCAGGGGGACAGGGACCACGGCTTTCTATGGCTACACCTTC.

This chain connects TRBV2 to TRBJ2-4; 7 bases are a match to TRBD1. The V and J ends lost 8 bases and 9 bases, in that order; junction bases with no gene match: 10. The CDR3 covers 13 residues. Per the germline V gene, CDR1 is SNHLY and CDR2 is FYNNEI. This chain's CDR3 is CASRTGRDIIQYF. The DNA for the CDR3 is TGTGCCAGCCGGACAGGACGGGACATCATTCAGTACTTC.

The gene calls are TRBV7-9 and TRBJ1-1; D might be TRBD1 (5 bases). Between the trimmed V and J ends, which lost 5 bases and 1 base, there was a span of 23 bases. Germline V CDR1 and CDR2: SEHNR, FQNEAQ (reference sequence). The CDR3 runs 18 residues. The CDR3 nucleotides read TGTGCCAGCAGCCTACCATCCGGGGGAAGATATGCGAACACTGAAGCTTTCTTT. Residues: CASSLPSGGRYANTEAFF.

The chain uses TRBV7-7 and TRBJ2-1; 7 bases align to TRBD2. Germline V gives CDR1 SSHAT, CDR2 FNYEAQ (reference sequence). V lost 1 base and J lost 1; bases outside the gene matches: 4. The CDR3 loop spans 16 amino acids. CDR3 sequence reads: CASSLGGGESYNEQFF. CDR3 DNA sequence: TGTGCCAGCAGCTTAGGGGGAGGGGAGTCCTACAATGAGCAGTTCTTC.

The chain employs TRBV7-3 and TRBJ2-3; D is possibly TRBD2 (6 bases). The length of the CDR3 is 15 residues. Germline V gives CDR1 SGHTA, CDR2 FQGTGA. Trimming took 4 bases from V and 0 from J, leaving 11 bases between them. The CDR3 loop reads CASSSGGLSTDTQYF. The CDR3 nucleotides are TGTGCCAGCAGCTCTGGGGGGTTAAGCACAGATACGCAGTATTTT.

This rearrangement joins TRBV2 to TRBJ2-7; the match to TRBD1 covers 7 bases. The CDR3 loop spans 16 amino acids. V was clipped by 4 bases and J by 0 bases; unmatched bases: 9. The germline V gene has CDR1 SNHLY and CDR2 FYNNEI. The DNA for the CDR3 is TGTGCCAGCAGTGTGGAGACAGGGACATTCTCCTACGAGCAGTACTTC. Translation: CASSVETGTFSYEQYF.

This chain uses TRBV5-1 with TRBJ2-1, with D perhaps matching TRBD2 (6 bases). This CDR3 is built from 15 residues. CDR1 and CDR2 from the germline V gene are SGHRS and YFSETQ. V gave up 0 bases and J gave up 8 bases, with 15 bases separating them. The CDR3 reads CASSLGLEIVYEQFF. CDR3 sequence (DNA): TGCGCCAGCAGCTTGGGACTAGAAATTGTCTATGAGCAGTTCTTC. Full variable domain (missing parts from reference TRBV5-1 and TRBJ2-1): KAGVTQTPRYLIKTRGQQVTLSCSPISGHRSVSWYQQTPGQGLQFLFEYFSETQRNKGNFPGRFSGRQFSNSRSEMNVSTLELGDSALYLCASSLGLEIVYEQFFGPGTRLTVL.

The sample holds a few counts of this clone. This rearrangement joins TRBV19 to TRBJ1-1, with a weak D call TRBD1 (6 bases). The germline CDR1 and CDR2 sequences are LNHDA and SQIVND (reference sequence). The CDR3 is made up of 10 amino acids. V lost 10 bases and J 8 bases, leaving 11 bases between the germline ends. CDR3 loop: CATRGTEAFF. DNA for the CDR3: TGTGCCACCCGAGGGACAGAAGCTTTCTTT.

The DNA of the CDR3 is TGTGCCAGCAGTTTACAGGGTTCGGACGAGCAGTACTTC. Translation: CASSLQGSDEQYF. The chain employs TRBV28 and TRBJ2-7; perhaps TRBD1 as D (5 bases). V was clipped by 2 bases and J by 5 bases, with 10 bases between them. CDR1 is MDHEN and CDR2 is SYDVKM in the germline V gene. The CDR3 extends over 13 amino acids.

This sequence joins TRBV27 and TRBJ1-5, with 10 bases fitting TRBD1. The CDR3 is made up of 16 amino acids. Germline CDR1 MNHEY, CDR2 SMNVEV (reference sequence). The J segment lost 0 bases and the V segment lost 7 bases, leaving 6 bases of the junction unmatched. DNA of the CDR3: TGTGCCAGCATGCAGGACAGGGGGTATAGCAATCAGCCCCAGCATTTT. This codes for CASMQDRGYSNQPQHF.

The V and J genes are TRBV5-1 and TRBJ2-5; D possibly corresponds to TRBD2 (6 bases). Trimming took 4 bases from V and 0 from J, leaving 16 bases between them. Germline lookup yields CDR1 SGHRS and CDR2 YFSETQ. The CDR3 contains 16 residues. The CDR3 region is CASSPGAPGHQETQYF. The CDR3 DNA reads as TGCGCCAGCAGCCCGGGAGCGCCCGGCCACCAAGAGACCCAGTACTTC.

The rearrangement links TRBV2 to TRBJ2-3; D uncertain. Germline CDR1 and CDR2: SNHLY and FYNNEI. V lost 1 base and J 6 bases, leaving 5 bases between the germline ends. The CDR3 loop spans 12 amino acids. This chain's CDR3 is CASSEVEDTQYF. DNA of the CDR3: TGTGCCAGCAGTGAAGTGGAGGATACGCAGTATTTT.

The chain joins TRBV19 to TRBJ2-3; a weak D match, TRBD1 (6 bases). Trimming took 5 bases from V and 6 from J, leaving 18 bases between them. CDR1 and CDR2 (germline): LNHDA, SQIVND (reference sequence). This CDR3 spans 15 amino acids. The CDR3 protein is CASSSPMGAEDTQYF. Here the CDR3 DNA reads TGTGCCAGTAGTTCCCCAATGGGGGCGGAGGATACGCAGTATTTT.

The chain's CDR3 is CASSLLGLAGGSLYEQYF. Written as DNA, the CDR3 is TGTGCCAGCAGTTTACTCGGACTAGCGGGAGGGTCCCTTTACGAGCAGTACTTC. The chain links TRBV28 to TRBJ2-7; TRBD2 matches at 15 bases. This CDR3 has 18 amino acids. V lost 2 bases to trimming and J lost 4 bases; unmatched junction nucleotides: 9. Germline V gene data show CDR1 as MDHEN and CDR2 as SYDVKM.

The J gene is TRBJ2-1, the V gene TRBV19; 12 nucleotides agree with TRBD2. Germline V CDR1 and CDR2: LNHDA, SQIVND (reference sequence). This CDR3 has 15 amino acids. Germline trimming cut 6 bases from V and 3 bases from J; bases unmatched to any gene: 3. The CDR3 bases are TGTGCCAGTAGACAACTAGCGGGAGGCTACAATGAGCAGTTCTTC. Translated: CASRQLAGGYNEQFF.

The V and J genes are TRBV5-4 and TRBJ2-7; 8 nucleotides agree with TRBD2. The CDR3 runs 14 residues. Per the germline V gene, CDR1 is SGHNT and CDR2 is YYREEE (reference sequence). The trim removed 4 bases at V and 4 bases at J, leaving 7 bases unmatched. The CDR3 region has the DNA TGTGCCAGCAGCGGGGCGGGGGGCGCATACGAGCAGTACTTC. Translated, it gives CASSGAGGAYEQYF.

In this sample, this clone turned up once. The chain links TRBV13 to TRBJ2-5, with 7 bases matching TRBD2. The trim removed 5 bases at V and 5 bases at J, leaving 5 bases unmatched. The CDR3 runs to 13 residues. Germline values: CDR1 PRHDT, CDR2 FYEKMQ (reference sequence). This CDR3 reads CASSLRRGETQYF. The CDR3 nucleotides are TGTGCCAGCAGCCTCAGGCGGGGGGAGACCCAGTACTTC.